This T cell receptor (beta chain) was identified during a study of graft-versus-host responses after intestinal transplantation. Looking at the study overall: Recipients uniformly received anti-thymocyte globulin induction, followed by tacrolimus and steroids for 2 to 4 years. Study-wide results and caveats: Some patients had graft-donor T cell macrochimerism, and their allografts showed high graft-versus-host to host-versus-graft clonal ratios.

V was trimmed by 4 bases and J by 7 bases, leaving 14 bases between them. CDR1 is MGHRA and CDR2 is YSYEKL in the germline V gene. This CDR3 has 14 amino acids. To release intraepithelial and lamina propria lymphocytes, the graft tissue was processed. This clone was observed a handful of times. Its target is unknown. Here immunoSEQ multiplex PCR was the method, and the copy in TCRdb shows in-frame clones only, minus some. The table records about 21,000 clones, around three quarters of them present only once. This receptor was taken from a human patient who received an intestinal transplant, so some T cells may come from the graft donor. The chain couples TRBV4-1 to TRBJ1-5, with D possibly TRBD1 on 5 matching bases. Sample: ileum tissue, taken roughly three weeks after intestinal transplant. Written as DNA, the CDR3 is TGCGCCAGCAGCCTTGGGAGGGGCGGGCAGCCCCAGCATTTT. Amino acids: CASSLGRGGQPQHF.